These 29 T cell receptor beta chains share one sample of origin, sequenced in a study of blood T cell repertoires in COVID-19. Generated by immunoSEQ multiplex PCR, the TCRdb table keeps only in-frame clones and is missing some. The sample lists approximately 450,000 clones, 75% to 90% occurring once. Material for sequencing was PBMCs or T cells enriched from blood (not recorded which). The source of these receptors is a man aged 25-45 years who had recovered from COVID-19.

This clone has just one count. The chain links TRBV19 to TRBJ1-4; no clear D. Germline V lookup: CDR1 LNHDA, CDR2 SQIVND (reference sequence). This CDR3 region has 13 residues. Trimming removed 7 bases from V and 7 bases from J, with 13 bases in between. CDR3 in DNA: TGTGCCAGTACATCGACAACGGTTGAAAAACTGTTTTTT. Protein sequence: CASTSTTVEKLFF.

This clone was detected once. The CDR3 nucleotides are TGTGCCAGCAGCCAAGTAGGTCAGGGGAGCACAGATACGCAGTATTTT. Translation gives CASSQVGQGSTDTQYF. The chain has TRBV4-2 and TRBJ2-3; D perhaps matches TRBD1 (6 bases). The germline gives CDR1 LGHNA, CDR2 YNFKEQ. Trimming pared 1 base from V and 0 bases from J, leaving 11 bases between. The CDR3 loop spans 16 amino acids.

The chain employs TRBV30 and TRBJ2-1; D is perhaps TRBD2 (5 bases). CDR1 GTSNPN and CDR2 SVGIG come from the germline V gene (reference sequence). CDR3 size: 12 residues. V lost 5 bases and J 5 bases, leaving 10 bases between the germline ends. In DNA, the CDR3 is TGTGCCTGGTGCGGGTATGACAATGAGCAGTTCTTC. Its translation: CAWCGYDNEQFF.

The chain employs TRBV24-1 and TRBJ1-5, with D perhaps matching TRBD1 (5 bases). Germline assignment: CDR1 KGHDR and CDR2 SFDVKD. The CDR3 totals 15 residues. V lost 3 bases to trimming and J lost 7 bases, with 15 bases between them. The CDR3 DNA reads as TGTGCCACCAGTGATAGGCAGGGAACATGGCAGCCCCAGCATTTT. Its translation: CATSDRQGTWQPQHF.

This sequence joins TRBV18 and TRBJ2-2, with D perhaps matching TRBD1 (5 bases). The V and J ends lost 3 bases and 0 bases respectively, with 8 bases between them. The CDR3 has 15 amino acids. Germline lookup yields CDR1 KGHSH and CDR2 LQKENI. The CDR3 DNA reads as TGTGCCAGCTCACCGAAAGGGGCGAACACCGGGGAGCTGTTTTTT. Protein sequence: CASSPKGANTGELFF.

The genes are TRBV9 and TRBJ2-7, with D hard to call. V shed 0 bases and J shed 2 bases, with 6 bases lying between them. Germline lookup yields CDR1 SGDLS and CDR2 YYNGEE. The CDR3 is 13 amino acids. The CDR3: CASSVGTTYEQYF. CDR3 DNA: TGTGCCAGCAGCGTAGGTACTACCTACGAGCAGTACTTC.

V gene TRBV6-2 or TRBV6-3 combines with J gene TRBJ2-2, with TRBD1 identical over 7 bases. Germline V gene sequence: CDR1 MNHEY, CDR2 SVGEGT. V dropped 5 bases and J dropped 7; count of bases not matched to a gene: 7. The CDR3 loop spans 14 amino acids. CDR3 nucleotide sequence: TGTGCCAGCAGTGACAGGGATGGCGACGGGGAGCTGTTTTTT. Protein product: CASSDRDGDGELFF.

The chain combines TRBV7-9 with TRBJ2-2; a possible D gene is TRBD1 (6 bases). Germline CDR1 reads SEHNR; CDR2 reads FQNEAQ (reference sequence). The CDR3 extends over 16 amino acids. Trimming took off 3 bases at V and 8 bases at J, with 19 bases between the two ends. The CDR3 loop reads CASSFTRDRGTGELFF. CDR3 DNA sequence: TGTGCCAGCAGCTTCACCCGGGACCGAGGGACAGGGGAGCTGTTTTTT. Full variable domain (outside the CDR3, taken from reference TRBV7-9 and TRBJ2-2): DTGVSQNPRHKITKRGQNVTFRCDPISEHNRLYWYRQTLGQGPEFLTYFQNEAQLEKSRLLSDRFSAERPKGSFSTLEIQRTEQGDSAMYLCASSFTRDRGTGELFFGEGSRLTVL.

The rearrangement uses TRBV6-5 and TRBJ2-1, with 9 bases fitting TRBD2. With 7 bases clipped from V and 9 bases from J, the junction kept 13 bases outside the gene matches. The CDR3 has 15 residues. The germline CDR1 and CDR2 sequences are MNHEY and SVGAGI. The CDR3 loop reads CASTQWREGSSEQFF. CDR3 in DNA: TGTGCCAGCACCCAATGGCGGGAGGGGTCAAGTGAGCAGTTCTTC.

This chain uses TRBV18 with TRBJ1-1, with 8 nucleotides matching TRBD1. Germline CDR1 KGHSH, CDR2 LQKENI. After removal of 3 bases from V and 3 bases from J, the junction contained 6 bases not matched to a gene. The CDR3 sequence is 15 residues long. CDR3 residues: CASSPRQGSDTEAFF. The CDR3 DNA is TGTGCCAGCTCACCTCGACAGGGGTCGGACACTGAAGCTTTCTTT.

The rearrangement joins TRBV7-9 to TRBJ1-1, with D tentatively TRBD1 (6 bases). Germline CDR1 SEHNR, CDR2 FQNEAQ (reference sequence). This CDR3 region has 12 residues. Trimming cost V 8 bases and J 1 base, with 8 bases left between them. The CDR3 region is CASLGGNTEAFF. The DNA of the CDR3 is TGTGCCAGCTTAGGGGGGAACACTGAAGCTTTCTTT.

The chain employs TRBV29-1 and TRBJ1-2; TRBD1 is a possible D gene (6 bases). The CDR3 is made up of 14 amino acids. V was clipped by 6 bases and J by 1 base, with 15 bases between them. Germline lookup yields CDR1 SQVTM and CDR2 ANQGSEA. The DNA for the CDR3 is TGCAGCGTCCGAATGGGGGCTCTTAACTATGGCTACACCTTC. Residues: CSVRMGALNYGYTF.

The chain recombines TRBV9 with TRBJ2-1; 8 positions agree with TRBD2. There are 16 residues in the CDR3. The V segment lost 2 bases and the J segment 4 bases; nucleotides outside the gene matches: 8. Germline V gene data show CDR1 as SGDLS and CDR2 as YYNGEE. DNA of the CDR3: TGTGCCAGCAGCGTGAGCGGGAGAGCCATTTACAATGAGCAGTTCTTC. Its protein is CASSVSGRAIYNEQFF. Together with reference TRBV9 and TRBJ2-1, the CDR3 gives the full variable domain: DSGVTQTPKHLITATGQRVTLRCSPRSGDLSVYWYQQSLDQGLQFLIQYYNGEERAKGNILERFSAQQFPDLHSELNLSSLELGDSALYFCASSVSGRAIYNEQFFGPGTRLTVL.

The chain employs TRBV19 and TRBJ1-2, with TRBD1 identical over 7 bases. The CDR3 extends over 15 amino acids. After removal of 7 bases from V and 0 bases from J, the junction contained 8 bases not matched to a gene. Per germline, CDR1 LNHDA and CDR2 SQIVND (reference sequence). The CDR3 sequence: CASNPTGPSNYGYTF. Written as DNA, the CDR3 is TGTGCCAGTAACCCGACAGGGCCTTCTAACTATGGCTACACCTTC.

The genes are TRBV18 and TRBJ1-2, with 8 bases lining up with TRBD1. J lost 4 bases, V lost 6 bases, and 10 bases had no gene match. This CDR3 is 15 amino acids long. Looked up from germline, CDR1 is KGHSH and CDR2 is LQKENI. The CDR3 reads CASSLGTGIRYGYTF. The CDR3 coding sequence is TGTGCCAGCTCCCTTGGGACAGGTATTCGCTATGGCTACACCTTC.

The chain combines TRBV5-1 with TRBJ1-4; D is possibly TRBD1 (5 bases). Germline V gene data show CDR1 as SGHRS and CDR2 as YFSETQ. Trimming left V 0 bases short and J 0 bases short, with 12 bases between. The CDR3 sequence is 17 residues long. This CDR3 reads CASSLERVGATNEKLFF. The DNA for the CDR3 is TGCGCCAGCAGCTTGGAAAGGGTAGGGGCAACTAATGAAAAACTGTTTTTT.

The gene calls are TRBV28 and TRBJ2-7; D ambiguous. This CDR3 region has 13 residues. Trimming took 2 bases from V and 3 from J, leaving 8 bases between them. From germline, CDR1 is MDHEN and CDR2 SYDVKM. The CDR3 DNA is TGTGCCAGCAGTTTAATGGCCATCTACGAGCAGTACTTC. It encodes CASSLMAIYEQYF.

CDR3 residues: CASSPNGDSGNTIYF. The CDR3, as DNA: TGCGCCAGCAGCCCGAACGGTGACTCTGGAAACACCATATATTTT. V and J are TRBV5-1 and TRBJ1-3; no definite D call. V was trimmed by 4 bases and J by 0 bases, leaving 11 bases between them. CDR3 size: 15 residues. Germline V CDR1 and CDR2: SGHRS, YFSETQ.

This clone showed up just once. The V call is TRBV12-3 or TRBV12-4, the J call TRBJ2-7; TRBD1 aligns across 7 bases. The CDR3 sequence is 13 residues long. V shed 5 bases and J 7 bases; nucleotides not matched to a gene: 8. The CDR3 spells CASSRGDSGEQYF. The CDR3 DNA reads as TGTGCCAGCAGTAGAGGGGACAGCGGAGAGCAGTACTTC.

The chain has TRBV3-1 (or the pseudogene TRBV3-2) and TRBJ2-3; TRBD2 agrees at 10 bases. The CDR3 totals 17 residues. The junction had 10 bases not matched to a gene; V was cut back by 1 base and J by 6 bases. The germline CDR1 and CDR2 sequences are LGHDT and YNNKEL (reference sequence). This CDR3 is CASSQGTSGRAKDTQYF. For the CDR3, the DNA is TGTGCCAGCAGCCAAGGGACCAGCGGGAGGGCCAAGGATACGCAGTATTTT.

The chain employs TRBV27 and TRBJ1-1; maybe TRBD1 (6 bases). Between the trimmed V and J ends, which lost 6 bases and 5 bases, there was a span of 28 bases. The CDR3 is 18 residues long. The germline V gene has CDR1 MNHEY and CDR2 SMNVEV (reference sequence). This CDR3 is CASSHLSGGPGKLTEAFF. Here the CDR3 DNA reads TGTGCCAGCAGCCACCTATCCGGGGGGCCTGGGAAGCTAACTGAAGCTTTCTTT.

This clone is a singleton in its sample. J is TRBJ1-2 and V is TRBV27; TRBD1 agrees at 8 bases. Germline CDR1 and CDR2: MNHEY and SMNVEV (reference sequence). This CDR3 has 13 residues. The DNA of the CDR3 is TGTGCGGCGCGGGGGACAGGCACCTATGGCTACACCTTC. Translating it yields CAARGTGTYGYTF.

V gene TRBV11-2 combines with J gene TRBJ1-4; the D gene is possibly TRBD1 (5 bases). The germline CDR1 and CDR2 sequences are SGHAT and FQNNGV. CDR3 length: 15 residues. The V gene lost 4 bases and the J gene lost 5 bases, with 14 bases spanning the gap. CDR3 residues: CASSYNQGRNEKLFF. CDR3 in DNA: TGTGCCAGCAGCTACAACCAGGGAAGGAATGAAAAACTGTTTTTT.

The rearrangement joins TRBV6-5 to TRBJ2-7; 9 nucleotides align to TRBD2. J lost 0 bases, V lost 6 bases, and 6 bases had no gene match. Looked up from germline, CDR1 is MNHEY and CDR2 is SVGAGI. The CDR3 covers 15 residues. The CDR3: CASRISGSPSYEQYF. As DNA, the CDR3 is TGTGCCAGCAGAATTAGCGGGAGCCCCTCCTACGAGCAGTACTTC.

The gene calls are TRBV28 and TRBJ1-5; D gene unclear. The germline V gene has CDR1 MDHEN and CDR2 SYDVKM. This CDR3 comprises 15 residues. The germline V and J ends were trimmed by 11 bases and 2 bases, with 19 bases remaining between them. The CDR3 loop is CAHRYAGVGNQPQHF. The DNA of the CDR3 is TGTGCCCACAGATACGCCGGGGTTGGCAATCAGCCCCAGCATTTT.

The chain recombines TRBV11-2 with TRBJ1-2, with no clear D. The CDR3 has 15 residues. V was cut by 0 bases and J by 7 bases, with 15 bases left in between. CDR1 is SGHAT, CDR2 FQNNGV, per germline. The CDR3 region has the DNA TGTGCCAGCAGCTTAGAGACACCAAACATTCGTGGCTACACCTTC. Translating it yields CASSLETPNIRGYTF.

The CDR3 here is CASSWGLAGGRAKNIQYF. DNA for the CDR3: TGTGCCAGCAGTTGGGGACTAGCGGGAGGGCGGGCCAAAAACATTCAGTACTTC. The chain recombines TRBV28 with TRBJ2-4, with 16 bases matching TRBD2. The germline V gene has CDR1 MDHEN and CDR2 SYDVKM. The length of the CDR3 is 18 residues. V dropped 4 bases and J dropped 1; count of bases not matched to a gene: 4.

This rearrangement joins TRBV25-1 to TRBJ2-2; TRBD2 aligns across 11 bases. CDR3 length: 16 residues. Trimming at V came to 8 bases and at J to 5 bases, leaving 10 bases not matched to a gene. CDR1 and CDR2 from the germline V gene are MGHDK and SYGVNS. The CDR3 bases are TGTGCCAGCGGTCCTCATAGCGGGAGGGTAACCGGGGAGCTGTTTTTT. Translation: CASGPHSGRVTGELFF.

This sequence joins TRBV3-1 (or the pseudogene TRBV3-2) and TRBJ1-5; possibly TRBD1 for D (6 bases). CDR1 is LGHDT, CDR2 YNNKEL, per germline (reference sequence). This CDR3 contains 14 residues. Trimming pared 5 bases from V and 4 bases from J, leaving 12 bases between. The CDR3 loop reads CASSTGTINQPQHF. The DNA for the CDR3 is TGTGCCAGCAGCACCGGGACAATTAATCAGCCCCAGCATTTT.